This TCR beta chain was captured by sequencing in a study of blood T cell repertoires in COVID-19. About the research overall: Italy, Spain and the United States were the sources of the convalescent and acute COVID-19 samples. PBMCs, B-cell-depleted T cells, or T cells were the source of the cDNA or gDNA that made up the material.

Measured with immunoSEQ multiplex PCR; TCRdb has only the in-frame clones, and not every one. The profile shows roughly 63,000 clones, roughly 71% of them singletons. The CDR3 has 12 amino acids. Trimming removed 9 bases from V and 7 bases from J, with 13 bases in between. The germline gives CDR1 WSHSY, CDR2 SAAADI. The sample taken for sequencing was peripheral blood. This receptor was identified in an elderly woman with acute or convalescent COVID-19. The rearrangement joins TRBV10-2 to TRBJ1-5; D unclear. CDR3 bases: TGCGCCAGTACACCCGGCGGGCAGCCCCAGCATTTT. It codes for CASTPGGQPQHF.